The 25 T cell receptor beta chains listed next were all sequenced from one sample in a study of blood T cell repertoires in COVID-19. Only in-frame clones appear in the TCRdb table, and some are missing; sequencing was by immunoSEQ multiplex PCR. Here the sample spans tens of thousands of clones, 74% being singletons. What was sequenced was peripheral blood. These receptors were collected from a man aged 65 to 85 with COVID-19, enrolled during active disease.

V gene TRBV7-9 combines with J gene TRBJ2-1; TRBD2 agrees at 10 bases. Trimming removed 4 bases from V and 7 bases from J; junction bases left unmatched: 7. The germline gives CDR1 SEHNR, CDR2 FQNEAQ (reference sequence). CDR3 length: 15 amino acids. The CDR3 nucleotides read TGTGCCAGCAGCTCCCCGGGACTAGCGACAAATGAGCAGTTCTTC. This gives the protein CASSSPGLATNEQFF.

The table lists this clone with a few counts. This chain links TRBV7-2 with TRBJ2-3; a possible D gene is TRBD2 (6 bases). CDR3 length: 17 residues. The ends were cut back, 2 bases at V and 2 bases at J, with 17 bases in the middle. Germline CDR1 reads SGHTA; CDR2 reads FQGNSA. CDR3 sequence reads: CASSLLGGVGPTDTQYF. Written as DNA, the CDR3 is TGTGCCAGCAGCTTACTAGGCGGGGTCGGCCCCACAGATACGCAGTATTTT. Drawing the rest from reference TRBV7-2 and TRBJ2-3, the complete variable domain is GAGVSQSPSNKVTEKGKDVELRCDPISGHTALYWYRQSLGQGLEFLIYFQGNSAPDKSGLPSDRFSAERTGGSVSTLTIQRTQQEDSAVYLCASSLLGGVGPTDTQYFGPGTRLTVL.

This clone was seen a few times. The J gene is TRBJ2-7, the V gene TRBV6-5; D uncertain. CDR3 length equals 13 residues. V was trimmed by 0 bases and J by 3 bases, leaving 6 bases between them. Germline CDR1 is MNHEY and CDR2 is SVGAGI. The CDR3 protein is CASSYSPDYEQYF. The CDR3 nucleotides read TGTGCCAGCAGTTACTCGCCAGACTACGAGCAGTACTTC.

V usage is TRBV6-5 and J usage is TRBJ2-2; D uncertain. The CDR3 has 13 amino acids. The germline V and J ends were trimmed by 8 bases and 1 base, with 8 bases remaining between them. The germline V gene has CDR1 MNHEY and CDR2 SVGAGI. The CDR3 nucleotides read TGTGCCAGCTTAACGGGGAACACCGGGGAGCTGTTTTTT. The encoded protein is CASLTGNTGELFF.

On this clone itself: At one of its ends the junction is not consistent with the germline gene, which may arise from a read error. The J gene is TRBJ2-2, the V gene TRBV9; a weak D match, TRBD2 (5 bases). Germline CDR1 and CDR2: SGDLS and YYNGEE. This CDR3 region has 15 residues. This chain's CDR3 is CASSALTIPTEELFF. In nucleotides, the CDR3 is TGTGCCAGCAGCGCCTTGACTATACCGACCGAGGAGCTGTTTTTT.

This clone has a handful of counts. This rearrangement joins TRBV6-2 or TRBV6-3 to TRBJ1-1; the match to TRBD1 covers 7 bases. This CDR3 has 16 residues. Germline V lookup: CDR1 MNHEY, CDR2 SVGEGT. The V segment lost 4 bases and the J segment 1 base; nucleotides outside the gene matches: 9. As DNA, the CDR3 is TGTGCCAGCAGTTCCCTCCCCGGGACAGCGAACACTGAAGCTTTCTTT. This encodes CASSSLPGTANTEAFF.

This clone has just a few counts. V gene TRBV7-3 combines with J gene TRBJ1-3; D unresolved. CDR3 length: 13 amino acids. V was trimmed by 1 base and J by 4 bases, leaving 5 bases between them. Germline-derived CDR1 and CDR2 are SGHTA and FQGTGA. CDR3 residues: CASSLMQGNTIYF. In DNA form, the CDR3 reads TGTGCCAGCAGCTTAATGCAGGGAAACACCATATATTTT.

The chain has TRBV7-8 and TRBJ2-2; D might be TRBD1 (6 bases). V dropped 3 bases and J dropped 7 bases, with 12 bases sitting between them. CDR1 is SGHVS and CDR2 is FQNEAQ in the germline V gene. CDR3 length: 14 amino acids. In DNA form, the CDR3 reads TGTGCCAGCAGCTTTGGGACAACATACGGGGAGCTGTTTTTT. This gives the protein CASSFGTTYGELFF.

The CDR3 sequence is CASSEVGGWRTEAFF. CDR3 bases: TGTGCCAGCAGTGAAGTTGGTGGCTGGAGGACTGAAGCTTTCTTT. The V gene is TRBV6-1, the J gene TRBJ1-1; D uncertain. This CDR3 is 15 amino acids long. Trimming removed 1 base from V and 5 bases from J, with 14 bases in between. Germline V CDR1 and CDR2: MNHNS, SASEGT.

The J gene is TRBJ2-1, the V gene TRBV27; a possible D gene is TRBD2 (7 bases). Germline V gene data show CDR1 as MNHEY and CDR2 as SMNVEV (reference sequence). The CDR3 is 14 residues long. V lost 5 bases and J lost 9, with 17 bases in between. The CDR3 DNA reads TGTGCCAGCAGTCCGGGGGGCGGTTGGGGTGAGCAGTTCTTC. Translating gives CASSPGGGWGEQFF.

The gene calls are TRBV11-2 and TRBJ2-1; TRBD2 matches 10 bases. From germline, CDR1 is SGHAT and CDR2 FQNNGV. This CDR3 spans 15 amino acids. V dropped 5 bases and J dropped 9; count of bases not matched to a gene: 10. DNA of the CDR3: TGTGCCAGCAGCCGTACTAGCGGGATCGAAGGTGAGCAGTTCTTC. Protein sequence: CASSRTSGIEGEQFF. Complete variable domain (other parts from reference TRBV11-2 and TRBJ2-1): EAGVAQSPRYKIIEKRQSVAFWCNPISGHATLYWYQQILGQGPKLLIQFQNNGVVDDSQLPKDRFSAERLKGVDSTLKIQPAKLEDSAVYLCASSRTSGIEGEQFFGPGTRLTVL.

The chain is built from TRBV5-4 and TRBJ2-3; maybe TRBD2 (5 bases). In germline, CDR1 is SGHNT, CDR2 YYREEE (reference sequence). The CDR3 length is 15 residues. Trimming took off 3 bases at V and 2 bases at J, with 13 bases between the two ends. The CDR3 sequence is CASSYSSGNTDTQYF. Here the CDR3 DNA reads TGTGCCAGCAGCTACTCCAGCGGAAACACAGATACGCAGTATTTT.

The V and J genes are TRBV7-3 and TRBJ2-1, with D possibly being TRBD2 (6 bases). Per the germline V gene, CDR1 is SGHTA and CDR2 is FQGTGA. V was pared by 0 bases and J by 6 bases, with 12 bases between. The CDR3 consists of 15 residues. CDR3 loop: CASSLTPLGGNEQFF. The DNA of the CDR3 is TGTGCCAGCAGCTTAACGCCGCTGGGGGGCAATGAGCAGTTCTTC. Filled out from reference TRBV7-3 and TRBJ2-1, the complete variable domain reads GAGVSQTPSNKVTEKGKYVELRCDPISGHTALYWYRQSLGQGPEFLIYFQGTGAADDSGLPNDRFFAVRPEGSVSTLKIQRTERGDSAVYLCASSLTPLGGNEQFFGPGTRLTVL.

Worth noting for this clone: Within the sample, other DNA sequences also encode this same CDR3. CDR3: CASRPQGSNQPQHF. For the CDR3, the DNA is TGTGCCAGCAGGCCACAGGGTAGTAATCAGCCCCAGCATTTT. The V gene is TRBV28, the J gene TRBJ1-5, with a possible D match to TRBD1 (6 bases). CDR1 and CDR2 (germline): MDHEN, SYDVKM. This CDR3 comprises 14 residues. V shed 6 bases and J shed 4 bases, with 13 bases lying between them.

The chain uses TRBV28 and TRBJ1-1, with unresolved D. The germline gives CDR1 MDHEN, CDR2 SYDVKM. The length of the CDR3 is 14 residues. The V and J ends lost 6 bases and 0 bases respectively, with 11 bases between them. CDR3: CASSKIPMNTEAFF. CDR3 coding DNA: TGTGCCAGCAGCAAAATCCCAATGAACACTGAAGCTTTCTTT.

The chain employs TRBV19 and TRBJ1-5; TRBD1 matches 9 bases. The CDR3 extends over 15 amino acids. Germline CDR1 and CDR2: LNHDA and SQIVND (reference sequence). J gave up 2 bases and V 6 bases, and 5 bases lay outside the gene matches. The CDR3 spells CASRLTGGRNQPQHF. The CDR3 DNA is TGTGCCAGTAGGTTGACAGGGGGACGCAATCAGCCCCAGCATTTT. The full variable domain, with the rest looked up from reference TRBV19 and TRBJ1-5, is DGGITQSPKYLFRKEGQNVTLSCEQNLNHDAMYWYRQDPGQGLRLIYYSQIVNDFQKGDIAEGYSVSREKKESFPLTVTSAQKNPTAFYLCASRLTGGRNQPQHFGDGTRLSIL.

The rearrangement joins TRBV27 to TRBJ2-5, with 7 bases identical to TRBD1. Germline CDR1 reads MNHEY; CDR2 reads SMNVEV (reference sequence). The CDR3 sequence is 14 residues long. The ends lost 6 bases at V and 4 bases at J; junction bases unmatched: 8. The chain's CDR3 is CASSHNTGAETQYF. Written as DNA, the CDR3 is TGTGCCAGCAGCCATAACACAGGGGCAGAGACCCAGTACTTC.

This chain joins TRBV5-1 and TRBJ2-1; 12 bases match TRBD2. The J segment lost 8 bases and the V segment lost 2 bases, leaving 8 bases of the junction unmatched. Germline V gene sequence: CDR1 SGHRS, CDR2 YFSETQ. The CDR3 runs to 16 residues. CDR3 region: CASSFGSSGRADEQFF. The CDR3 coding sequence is TGCGCCAGCAGCTTCGGTTCTAGCGGGAGGGCGGATGAGCAGTTCTTC. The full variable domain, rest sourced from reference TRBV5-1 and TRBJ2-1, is KAGVTQTPRYLIKTRGQQVTLSCSPISGHRSVSWYQQTPGQGLQFLFEYFSETQRNKGNFPGRFSGRQFSNSRSEMNVSTLELGDSALYLCASSFGSSGRADEQFFGPGTRLTVL.

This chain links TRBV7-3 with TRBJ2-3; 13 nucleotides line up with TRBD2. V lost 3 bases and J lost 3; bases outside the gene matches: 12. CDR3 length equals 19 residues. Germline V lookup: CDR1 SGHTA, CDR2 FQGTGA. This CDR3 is CASSFPSTSGRARTDTQYF. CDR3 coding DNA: TGTGCCAGCAGCTTCCCCTCTACTAGCGGGAGGGCTCGGACAGATACGCAGTATTTT.

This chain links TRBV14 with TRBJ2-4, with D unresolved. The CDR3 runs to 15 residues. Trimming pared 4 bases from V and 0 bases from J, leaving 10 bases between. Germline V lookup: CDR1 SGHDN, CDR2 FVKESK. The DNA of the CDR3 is TGTGCCAGCAGCCCCGCGCGGCTAGCCAAAAACATTCAGTACTTC. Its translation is CASSPARLAKNIQYF.

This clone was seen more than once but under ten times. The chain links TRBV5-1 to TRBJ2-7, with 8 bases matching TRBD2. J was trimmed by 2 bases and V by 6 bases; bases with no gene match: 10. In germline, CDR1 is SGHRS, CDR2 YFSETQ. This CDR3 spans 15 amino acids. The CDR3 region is CASTPGLAGPYEQYF. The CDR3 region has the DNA TGCGCCAGCACCCCCGGTTTAGCGGGACCCTACGAGCAGTACTTC.

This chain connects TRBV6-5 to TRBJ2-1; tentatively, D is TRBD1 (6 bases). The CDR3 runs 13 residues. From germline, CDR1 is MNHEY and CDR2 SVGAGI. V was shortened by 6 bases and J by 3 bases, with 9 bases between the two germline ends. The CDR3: CASSWDIYNEQFF. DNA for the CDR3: TGTGCCAGCAGCTGGGACATCTACAATGAGCAGTTCTTC.

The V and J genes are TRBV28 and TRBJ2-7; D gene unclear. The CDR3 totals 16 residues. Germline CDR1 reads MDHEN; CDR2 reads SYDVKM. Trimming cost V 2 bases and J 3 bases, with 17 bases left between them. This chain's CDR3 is CASSLNPRHSLYEQYF. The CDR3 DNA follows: TGTGCCAGCAGTTTAAACCCCCGACACTCCCTCTACGAGCAGTACTTC.

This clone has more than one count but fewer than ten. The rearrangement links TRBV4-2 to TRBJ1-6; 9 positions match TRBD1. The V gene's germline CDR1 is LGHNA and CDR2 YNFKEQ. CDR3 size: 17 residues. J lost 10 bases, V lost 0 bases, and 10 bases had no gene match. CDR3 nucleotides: TGTGCCAGCAGCCAAGAAGGGGGGGGACAGGGTAAATCACCCCTCCACTTT. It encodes CASSQEGGGQGKSPLHF.

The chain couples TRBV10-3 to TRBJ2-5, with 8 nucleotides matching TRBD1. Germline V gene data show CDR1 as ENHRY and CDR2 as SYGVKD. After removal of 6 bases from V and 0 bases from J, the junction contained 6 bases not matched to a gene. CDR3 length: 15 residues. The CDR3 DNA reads TGTGCCATCAGCCAAGGACAGGGACACCAAGAGACCCAGTACTTC. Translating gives CAISQGQGHQETQYF.